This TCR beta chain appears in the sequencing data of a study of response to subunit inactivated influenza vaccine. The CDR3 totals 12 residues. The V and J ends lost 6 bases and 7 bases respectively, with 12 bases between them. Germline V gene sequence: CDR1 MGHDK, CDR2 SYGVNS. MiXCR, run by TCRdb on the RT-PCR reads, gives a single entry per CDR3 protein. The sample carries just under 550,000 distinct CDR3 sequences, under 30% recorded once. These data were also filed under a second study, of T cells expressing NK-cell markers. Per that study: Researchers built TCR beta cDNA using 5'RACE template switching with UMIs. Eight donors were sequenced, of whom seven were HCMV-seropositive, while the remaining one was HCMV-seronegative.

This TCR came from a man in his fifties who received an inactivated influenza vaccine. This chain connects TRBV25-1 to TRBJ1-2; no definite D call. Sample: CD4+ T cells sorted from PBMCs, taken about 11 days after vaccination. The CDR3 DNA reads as TGTGCCAGCAGCCCAGGCGCGGGTGGCTACACCTTC. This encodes CASSPGAGGYTF.